This T cell receptor beta chain was recorded in a study of Graves' ophthalmopathy and Graves' hyperthyroidism. Study-wide background: Before any treatment, peripheral blood was taken at the initial diagnosis.

Germline CDR1 SSHAT, CDR2 FNYEAQ (reference sequence). The CDR3 spans 16 residues. The study amplified TCR beta CDR3 regions using RNA transcripts. A first-round RT-PCR used HTBI primers, followed by a second-round multiplex PCR. MiXCR, applied by TCRdb to the multiplex PCR reads, yields one record per CDR3 protein. Here the sample spans about 420,000 distinct CDR3 sequences, about 21% being singletons. This clonotype came up many times. A read error may produce the germline difference seen at one junction end. The PBMCs originated from around 11 ml of fresh peripheral blood. V usage is TRBV7-7 and J usage is TRBJ2-2; TRBD2 agrees at 9 bases. The TCR sequence derives from a woman under 30 with stable Graves' hyperthyroidism. Sequenced input: peripheral blood. The CDR3 nucleotides read TGTGCTAGCAGCTCCTCCGGGACTAGCCTCACCGGGGAGCTGTTTTTT. It specifies CASSSSGTSLTGELFF.